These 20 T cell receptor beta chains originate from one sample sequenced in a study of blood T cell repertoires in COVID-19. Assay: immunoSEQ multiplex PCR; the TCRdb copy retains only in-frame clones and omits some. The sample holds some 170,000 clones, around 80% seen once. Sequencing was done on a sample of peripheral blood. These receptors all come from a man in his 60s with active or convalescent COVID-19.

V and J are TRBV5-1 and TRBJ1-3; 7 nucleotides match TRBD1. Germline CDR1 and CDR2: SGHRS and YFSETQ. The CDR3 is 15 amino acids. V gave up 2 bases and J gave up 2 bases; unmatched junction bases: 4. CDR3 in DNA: TGCGCCAGCAGCTTACAGGGGTTAACTGGAAACACCATATATTTT. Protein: CASSLQGLTGNTIYF.

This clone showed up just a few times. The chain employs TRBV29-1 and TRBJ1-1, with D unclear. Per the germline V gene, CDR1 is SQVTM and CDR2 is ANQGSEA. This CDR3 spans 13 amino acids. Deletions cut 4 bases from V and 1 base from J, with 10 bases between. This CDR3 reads CSVVVNRNTEAFF. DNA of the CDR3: TGCAGCGTTGTAGTAAACCGGAACACTGAAGCTTTCTTT.

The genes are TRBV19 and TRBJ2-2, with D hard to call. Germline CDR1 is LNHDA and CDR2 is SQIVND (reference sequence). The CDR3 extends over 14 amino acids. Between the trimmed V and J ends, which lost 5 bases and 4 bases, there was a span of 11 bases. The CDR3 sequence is CASSLPQITGELFF. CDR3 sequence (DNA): TGTGCCAGTAGTCTCCCACAAATCACCGGGGAGCTGTTTTTT.

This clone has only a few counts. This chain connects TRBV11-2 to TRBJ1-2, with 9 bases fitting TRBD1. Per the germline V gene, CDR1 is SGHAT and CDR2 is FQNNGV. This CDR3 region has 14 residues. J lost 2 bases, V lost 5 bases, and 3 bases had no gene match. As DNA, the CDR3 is TGTGCCAGCAGCACTGGACAGGGGAACTATGGCTACACCTTC. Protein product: CASSTGQGNYGYTF.

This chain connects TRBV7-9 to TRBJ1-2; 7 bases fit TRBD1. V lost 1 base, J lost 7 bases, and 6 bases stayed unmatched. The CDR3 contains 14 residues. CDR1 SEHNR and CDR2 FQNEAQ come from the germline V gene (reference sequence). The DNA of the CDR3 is TGTGCCAGCAGCTTAGACCCCGGGACAGCTGGCTACACCTTC. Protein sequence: CASSLDPGTAGYTF.

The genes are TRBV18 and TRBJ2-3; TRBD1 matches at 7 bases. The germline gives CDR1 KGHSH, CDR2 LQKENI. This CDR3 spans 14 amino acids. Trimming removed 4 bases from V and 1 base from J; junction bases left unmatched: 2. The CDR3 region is CASSLTGGTDTQYF. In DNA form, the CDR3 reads TGTGCCAGCTCACTAACAGGGGGCACAGATACGCAGTATTTT. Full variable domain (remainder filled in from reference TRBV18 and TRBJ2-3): NAGVMQNPRHLVRRRGQEARLRCSPMKGHSHVYWYRQLPEEGLKFMVYLQKENIIDESGMPKERFSAEFPKEGPSILRIQQVVRGDSAAYFCASSLTGGTDTQYFGPGTRLTVL.

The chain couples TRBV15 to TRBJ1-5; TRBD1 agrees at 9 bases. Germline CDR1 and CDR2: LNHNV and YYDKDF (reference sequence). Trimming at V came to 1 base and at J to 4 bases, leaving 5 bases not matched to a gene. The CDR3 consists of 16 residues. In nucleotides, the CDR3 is TGTGCCACCAGCAGAGCCGGACAGGGGTTAAATCAGCCCCAGCATTTT. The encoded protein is CATSRAGQGLNQPQHF.

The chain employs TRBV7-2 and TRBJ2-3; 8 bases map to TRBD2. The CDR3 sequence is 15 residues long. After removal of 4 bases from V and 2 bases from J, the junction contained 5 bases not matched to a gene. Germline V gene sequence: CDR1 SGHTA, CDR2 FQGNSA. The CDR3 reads CASSSIAGLTDTQYF. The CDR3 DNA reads TGTGCCAGCAGCTCTATAGCGGGACTCACAGATACGCAGTATTTT.

CDR3 region: CASSVSGLSSYNEQFF. The CDR3 DNA reads as TGCGCCAGCAGCGTTAGCGGGTTGAGCTCCTACAATGAGCAGTTCTTC. The chain recombines TRBV5-1 with TRBJ2-1, with 7 bases identical to TRBD2. The CDR3 is 16 amino acids. Germline loops: CDR1 SGHRS, CDR2 YFSETQ. The J segment lost 0 bases and the V segment lost 4 bases, leaving 7 bases of the junction unmatched.

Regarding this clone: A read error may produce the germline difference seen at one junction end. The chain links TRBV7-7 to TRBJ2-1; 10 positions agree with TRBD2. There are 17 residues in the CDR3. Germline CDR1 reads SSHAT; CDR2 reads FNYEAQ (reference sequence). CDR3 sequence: CASSLGASGSSYNEQFF. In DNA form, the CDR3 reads TGTGCTAGCAGCTTAGGGGCTAGCGGGAGCTCCTACAATGAGCAGTTCTTC. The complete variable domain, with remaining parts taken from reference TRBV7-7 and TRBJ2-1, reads GAGVSQSPRYKVTKRGQDVTLRCDPISSHATLYWYQQALGQGPEFLTYFNYEAQPDKSGLPSDRFSAERPEGSISTLTIQRTEQRDSAMYRCASSLGASGSSYNEQFFGPGTRLTVL.

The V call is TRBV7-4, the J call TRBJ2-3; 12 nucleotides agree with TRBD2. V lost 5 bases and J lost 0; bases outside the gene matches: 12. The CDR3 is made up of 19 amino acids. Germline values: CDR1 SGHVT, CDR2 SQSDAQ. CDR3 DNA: TGTGCCAGCAGCCTGGGGCTAGCGGGAGGGCAATCTAGCACAGATACGCAGTATTTT. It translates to CASSLGLAGGQSSTDTQYF.

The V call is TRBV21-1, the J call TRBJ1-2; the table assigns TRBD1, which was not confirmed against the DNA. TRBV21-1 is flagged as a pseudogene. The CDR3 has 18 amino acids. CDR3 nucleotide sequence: TGTGCCAGCAGCAGAAAGGCCGGGACAGGGAAAGTTGGCTATGGCTACACCTTC. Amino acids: CASSRKAGTGKVGYGYTF.

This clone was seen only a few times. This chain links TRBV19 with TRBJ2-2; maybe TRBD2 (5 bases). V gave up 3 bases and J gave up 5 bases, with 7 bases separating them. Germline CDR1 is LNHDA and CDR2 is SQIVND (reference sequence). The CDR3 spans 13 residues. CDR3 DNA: TGTGCCAGTAGTATTAGGAGGACCGGGGAGCTGTTTTTT. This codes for CASSIRRTGELFF.

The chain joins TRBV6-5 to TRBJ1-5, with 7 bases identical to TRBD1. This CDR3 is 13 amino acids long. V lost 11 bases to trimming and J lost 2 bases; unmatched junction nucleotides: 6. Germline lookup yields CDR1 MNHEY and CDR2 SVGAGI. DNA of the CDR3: TGTGCCCGCGACAGGGTTGGCAATCAGCCCCAGCATTTT. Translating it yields CARDRVGNQPQHF.

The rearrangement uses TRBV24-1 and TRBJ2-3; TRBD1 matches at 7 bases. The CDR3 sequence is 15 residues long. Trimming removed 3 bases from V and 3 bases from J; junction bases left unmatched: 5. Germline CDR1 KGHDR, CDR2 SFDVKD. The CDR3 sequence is CATSDRSTGTDTQYF. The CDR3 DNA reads TGTGCCACCAGTGATCGCTCGACAGGGACAGATACGCAGTATTTT.

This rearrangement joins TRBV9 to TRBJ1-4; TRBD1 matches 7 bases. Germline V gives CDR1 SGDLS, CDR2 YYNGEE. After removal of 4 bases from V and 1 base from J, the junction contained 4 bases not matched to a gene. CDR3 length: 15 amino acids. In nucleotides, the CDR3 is TGTGCCAGCAGCCCCAGACAGGGAACTAATGAAAAACTGTTTTTT. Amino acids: CASSPRQGTNEKLFF.

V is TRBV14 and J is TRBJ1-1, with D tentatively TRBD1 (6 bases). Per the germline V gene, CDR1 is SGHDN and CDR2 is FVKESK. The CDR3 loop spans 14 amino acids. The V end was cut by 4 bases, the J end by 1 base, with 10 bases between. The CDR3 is CASSLTQGNTEAFF. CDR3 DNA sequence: TGTGCCAGCAGCCTCACACAGGGGAACACTGAAGCTTTCTTT.

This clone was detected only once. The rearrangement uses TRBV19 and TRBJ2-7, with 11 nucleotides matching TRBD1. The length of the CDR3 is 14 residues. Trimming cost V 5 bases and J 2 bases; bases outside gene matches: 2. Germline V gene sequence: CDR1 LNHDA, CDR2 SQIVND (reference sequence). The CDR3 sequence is CASSGGQGAYEQYF. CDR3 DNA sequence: TGTGCCAGTAGTGGGGGACAGGGGGCCTACGAGCAGTACTTC.

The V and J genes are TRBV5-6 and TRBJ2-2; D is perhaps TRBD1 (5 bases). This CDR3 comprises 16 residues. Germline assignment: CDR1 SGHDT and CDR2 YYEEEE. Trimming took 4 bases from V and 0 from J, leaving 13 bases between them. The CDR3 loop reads CASSVLQAPNTGELFF. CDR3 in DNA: TGTGCCAGCAGCGTCTTACAGGCCCCGAACACCGGGGAGCTGTTTTTT.

The CDR3 protein is CASSLVLASGNTGELFF. CDR3 nucleotides: TGTGCCAGCAGCTTAGTTCTGGCTAGCGGCAACACCGGGGAGCTGTTTTTT. The chain carries TRBV11-3 and TRBJ2-2, with 7 bases matching TRBD2. This CDR3 is 17 amino acids long. V trimming: 1 base; J trimming: 2 bases; junction bases outside the gene matches: 7. Germline values: CDR1 SGHNT, CDR2 YENEEA. The full variable domain, its missing parts supplied by reference TRBV11-3 and TRBJ2-2, is EAGVVQSPRYKIIEKKQPVAFWCNPISGHNTLYWYLQNLGQGPELLIRYENEEAVDDSQLPKDRFSAERLKGVDSTLKIQPAELGDSAVYLCASSLVLASGNTGELFFGEGSRLTVL.